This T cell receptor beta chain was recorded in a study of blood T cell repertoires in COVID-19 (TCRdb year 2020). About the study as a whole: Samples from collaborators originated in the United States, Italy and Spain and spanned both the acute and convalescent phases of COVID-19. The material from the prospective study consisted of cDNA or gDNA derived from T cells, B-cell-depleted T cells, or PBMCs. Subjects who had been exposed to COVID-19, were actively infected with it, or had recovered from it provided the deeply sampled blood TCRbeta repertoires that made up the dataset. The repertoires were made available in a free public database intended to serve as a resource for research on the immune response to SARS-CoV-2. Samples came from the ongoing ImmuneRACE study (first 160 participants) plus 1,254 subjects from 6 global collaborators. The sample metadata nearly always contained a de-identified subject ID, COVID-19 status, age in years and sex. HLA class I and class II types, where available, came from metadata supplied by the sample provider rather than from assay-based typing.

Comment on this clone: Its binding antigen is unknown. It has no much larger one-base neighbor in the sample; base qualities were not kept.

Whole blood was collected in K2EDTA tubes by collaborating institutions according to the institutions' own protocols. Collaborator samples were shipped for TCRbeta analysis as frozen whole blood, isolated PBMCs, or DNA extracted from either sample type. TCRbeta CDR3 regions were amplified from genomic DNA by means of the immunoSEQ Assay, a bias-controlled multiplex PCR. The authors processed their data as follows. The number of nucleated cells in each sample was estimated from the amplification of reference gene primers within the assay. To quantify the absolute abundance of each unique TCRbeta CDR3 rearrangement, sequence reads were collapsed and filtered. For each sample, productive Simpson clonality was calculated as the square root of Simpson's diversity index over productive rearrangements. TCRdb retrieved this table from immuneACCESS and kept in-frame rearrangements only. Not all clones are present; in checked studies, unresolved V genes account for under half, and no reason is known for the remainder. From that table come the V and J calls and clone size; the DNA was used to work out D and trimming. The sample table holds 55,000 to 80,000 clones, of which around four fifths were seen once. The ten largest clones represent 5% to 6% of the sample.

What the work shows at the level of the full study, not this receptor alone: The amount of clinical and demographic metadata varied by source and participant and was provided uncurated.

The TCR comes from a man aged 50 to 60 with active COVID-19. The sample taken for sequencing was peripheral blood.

The CDR3 sequence is CASRGGDTEAFF. The DNA sequence follows: TGTGCCAGCCGGGGTGGGGACACTGAAGCTTTCTTT. The chain is encoded by TRBV12-3 or TRBV12-4 joined to TRBJ1-1; no D gene call is confident. Deletion took 8 bases off V and 3 bases off J, with a span of 10 bases between the germline ends. Inclusive of the bounding cysteine and phenylalanine, the CDR3 is 12 residues long. Kept here is only the CDR3 DNA, which spans 36 bases and is read in frame from base 1.